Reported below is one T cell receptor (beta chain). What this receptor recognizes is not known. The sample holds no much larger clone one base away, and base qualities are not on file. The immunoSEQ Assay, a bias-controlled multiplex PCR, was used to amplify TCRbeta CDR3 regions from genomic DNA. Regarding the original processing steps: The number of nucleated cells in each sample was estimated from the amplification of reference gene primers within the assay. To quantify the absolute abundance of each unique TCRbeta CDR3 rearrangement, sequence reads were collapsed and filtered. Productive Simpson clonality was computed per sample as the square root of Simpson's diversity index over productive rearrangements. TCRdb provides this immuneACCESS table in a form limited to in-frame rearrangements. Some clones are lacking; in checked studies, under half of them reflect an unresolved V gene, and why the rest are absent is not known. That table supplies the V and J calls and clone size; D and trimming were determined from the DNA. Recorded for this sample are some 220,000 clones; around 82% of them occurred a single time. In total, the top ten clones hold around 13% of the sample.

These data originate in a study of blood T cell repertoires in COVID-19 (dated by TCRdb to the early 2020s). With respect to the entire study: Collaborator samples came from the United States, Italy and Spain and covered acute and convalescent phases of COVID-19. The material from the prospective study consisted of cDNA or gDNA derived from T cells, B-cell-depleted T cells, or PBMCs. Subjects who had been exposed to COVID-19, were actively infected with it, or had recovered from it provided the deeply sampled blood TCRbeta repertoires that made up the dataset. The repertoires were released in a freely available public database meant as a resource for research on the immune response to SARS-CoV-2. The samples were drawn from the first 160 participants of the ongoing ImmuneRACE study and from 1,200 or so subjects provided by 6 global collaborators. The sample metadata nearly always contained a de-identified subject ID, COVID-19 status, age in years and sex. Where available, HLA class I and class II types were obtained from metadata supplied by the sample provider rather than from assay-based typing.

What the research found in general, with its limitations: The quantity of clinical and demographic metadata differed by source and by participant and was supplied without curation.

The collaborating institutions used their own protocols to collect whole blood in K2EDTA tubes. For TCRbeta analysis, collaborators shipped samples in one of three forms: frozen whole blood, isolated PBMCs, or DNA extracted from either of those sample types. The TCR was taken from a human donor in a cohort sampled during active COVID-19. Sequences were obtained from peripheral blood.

The nucleotide sequence reads as follows: TGCGCCAGCAGCTTGGGGGCGCGACAAGATGAAGCTTTCTTT. Its coded protein is CASSLGARQDEAFF. The chain is assembled from TRBV5-1 and TRBJ1-1; the D gene cannot be named for sure. CDR1 and CDR2, looked up from the germline V gene, are SGHRS and YFSETQ. V and J lose 0 bases and 7 bases, and a span of 13 bases separates them. Measured from the cysteine to the phenylalanine, the CDR3 is 14 residues long. This entry keeps only the CDR3 DNA: 42 bases, framed from base 1.